These T cell receptor beta chains were read from a single sample in a study of blood T cell repertoires in COVID-19. Assay: immunoSEQ multiplex PCR; the TCRdb copy retains only in-frame clones and omits some. Counted here are fewer than 200,000 clones, approximately 87% occurring once; the ten biggest clones make up over 0.7%. The source material was peripheral blood. The receptors were sampled from a woman aged 18-29 years who had recovered from COVID-19. Both conserved end residues are part of each CDR3. A D gene is named only where the DNA matches it firmly. Rows may omit the clone size; those that give it use once, few, many or a size class.

TRBV5-1	TRBD1	TRBJ2-7	.	TGCGCCAGCAGCACCGGACAGGCACTCTCCTACGAGCAGTACTTC	CASSTGQALSYEQYF
TRBV6-5	TRBD1	TRBJ2-1	.	TGTGCCAGCAGTTACGACAGGGGATGGAATGAGCAGTTCTTC	CASSYDRGWNEQFF
TRBV19	.	TRBJ2-1	once	TGTGCCAGTAGTAGCGGACTACACAATGAGCAGTTCTTC	CASSSGLHNEQFF
TRBV5-4	.	TRBJ1-2	.	TGTGCCAGCAGGGGAGGTTGGGACTTGCTCTATGGCTACACCTTC	CASRGGWDLLYGYTF
TRBV6-2/TRBV6-3	TRBD2	TRBJ2-3	.	TGTGCCAGCAGCCCGGGACTAGCAGCGACAGATACGCAGTATTTT	CASSPGLAATDTQYF
TRBV5-1	.	TRBJ2-2	.	TGCGCCAGCGGAGAATCGAACACCGGGGAGCTGTTTTTT	CASGESNTGELFF
TRBV5-1	TRBD1	TRBJ1-2	.	TGCGCCAGCAGCTTGGATGACAGGGGTGGCTACACCTTC	CASSLDDRGGYTF
TRBV7-6	TRBD1	TRBJ1-1	.	TGTGCCAGCAGCAAAGGACAGGGGGAAGGGGGCACTGAAGCTTTCTTT	CASSKGQGEGGTEAFF
TRBV6-4	.	TRBJ2-1	once	TGTGCCAGCAGCCCCTCGGGGGGCCCCTACAATGAGCAGTTCTTC	CASSPSGGPYNEQFF
TRBV2	.	TRBJ2-3	.	TGTGCCAGCAGTGACCAGCGGCGCACAGATACGCAGTATTTT	CASSDQRRTDTQYF
TRBV29-1	TRBD2	TRBJ2-1	.	TGCAGCACATCGGGACTAGCGCGTCGGAATGAGCAGTTCTTC	CSTSGLARRNEQFF
TRBV5-6	.	TRBJ1-1	.	TGTGCCAGCAGCTCCGAAACGACAGTCCCCTACACTGAAGCTTTCTTT	CASSSETTVPYTEAFF
TRBV7-2	.	TRBJ2-1	.	TGTGCCAGCAGCTTAGGACAGGCTAGGAATGAGCAGTTCTTC	CASSLGQARNEQFF
TRBV6-5	.	TRBJ1-1	.	TGTGCCACCGGAACCGCTACGGGAACTGAAGCTTTCTTT	CATGTATGTEAFF
TRBV10-3	TRBD1	TRBJ1-4	.	TGTGCCATCAGTGAGAGGGGGCGCTTGGAAAAACTGTTTTTT	CAISERGRLEKLFF
TRBV6-1	.	TRBJ2-6	.	TGTGCCAGCAGTGCTCCAGGGTTCTCTGGGGCCAACGTCCTGACTTTC	CASSAPGFSGANVLTF
TRBV6-1	TRBD1	TRBJ1-6	.	TGTGCCAGCAGTAACGGACAGGGTTATAATTCACCCCTCCACTTT	CASSNGQGYNSPLHF
TRBV19	.	TRBJ2-2	.	TGTGCCACCCGGGACTCGGAAAATCAAAGGGACACCGGGGAGCTGTTTTTT	CATRDSENQRDTGELFF